The present entry profiles one TCR beta chain with its context. The antigen is undetermined. TCRdb fed the reads into MiXCR, producing one record per CDR3 protein. The sample consists of 640,000 or so distinct CDR3 sequences, roughly 36% of them appearing once. The data were taken from a study of T cell repertoires in cytomegalovirus infection. Study-level background: In public TCR beta signatures, there were indications of both CMV infection and matching HLA type. Study-level findings and limits: HLA-C-restricted CMV clonotypes gave the most frequent clonotype in two of eight donors. The study identified carriers of CMV plus the relevant HLA from cumulative public TCR beta family frequency.

Trimming stripped 6 bases from V and 0 bases from J, with 13 bases between. CDR1 and CDR2 from the germline V gene are SQVTM and ANQGSEA. The CDR3 has 14 residues. The rearrangement uses TRBV29-1 and TRBJ2-3; D is unclear. Sequenced material: cultured PBMCs, taken from culture after CMV antigen stimulation. The clonotype was recovered from a human donor in good health (CMV status not recorded). Some clones in this sample may be carry-over from other donors' samples. CDR3 DNA: TGCAGCGTCCGTCAGTACAGTAGCACAGATACGCAGTATTTT. Translated: CSVRQYSSTDTQYF.